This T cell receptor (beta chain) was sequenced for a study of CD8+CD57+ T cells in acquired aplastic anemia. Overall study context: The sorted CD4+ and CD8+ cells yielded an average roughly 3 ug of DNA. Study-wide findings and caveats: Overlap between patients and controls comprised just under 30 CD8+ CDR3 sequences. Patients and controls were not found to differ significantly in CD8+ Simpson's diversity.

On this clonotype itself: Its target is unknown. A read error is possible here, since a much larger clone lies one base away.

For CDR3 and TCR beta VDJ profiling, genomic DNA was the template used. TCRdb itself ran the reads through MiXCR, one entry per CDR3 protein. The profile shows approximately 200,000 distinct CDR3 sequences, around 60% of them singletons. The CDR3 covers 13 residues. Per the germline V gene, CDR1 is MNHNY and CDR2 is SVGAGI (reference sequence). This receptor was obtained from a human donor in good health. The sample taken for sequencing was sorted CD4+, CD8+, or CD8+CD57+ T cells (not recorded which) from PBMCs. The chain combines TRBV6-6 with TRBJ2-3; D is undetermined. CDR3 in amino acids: CASIRSYTDTRYF. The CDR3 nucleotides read TGTGCCAGCATTCGCAGCTACACAGATACGCGGTATTTT.